The clone carrying this T cell receptor beta chain has a handful of counts. The data belong to a study of human T cells and chemical hapten exposure. V was clipped by 6 bases and J by 0 bases, with 12 bases between them. CDR3 size: 16 residues. Per the germline V gene, CDR1 is KGHSH and CDR2 is LQKENI. TCRdb reanalysed the RACE reads using MiXCR and keeps one entry per CDR3 protein. The table records more than 80,000 distinct CDR3 sequences, more than 10% of them present only once. Time point noted: pre-sensitization, week 0. Noted treatment: therapeutic diphenylcyclopropenone sensitization with weekly scalp DPC.

The J gene is TRBJ1-6, the V gene TRBV18; D is perhaps TRBD1 (5 bases). This receptor was identified in a woman aged 55-69 years with alopecia areata. Some clones in this sample may be carry-over from other donors' samples. The material was whole blood, obtained in connection with sensitization to the hapten diphenylcyclopropenone (DPC). CDR3: CASSARDVSYNSPLHF. Here the CDR3 DNA reads TGTGCCAGCTCCGCAAGGGACGTCTCCTATAATTCACCCCTCCACTTT.